Shown below are 15 T cell receptor beta chains from a single sample sequenced in a study of blood T cell repertoires in COVID-19 (dated by TCRdb to 2018 to 2020). The receptor library was made with the immunoSEQ multiplex PCR assay. Sourced from immuneACCESS, this table was stored by TCRdb with only in-frame sequences that have V and J called. A share of the clones is absent; for the studies checked, an unresolved V gene accounts for under half, and the remainder has no known explanation. Counted in this sample were roughly 260,000 clones; 83% of them appeared once. Of the sample, around 3.3% is held by the ten largest clones. Input material: PBMCs or T cells enriched from blood (not recorded which). The source of these receptors is a woman in her forties who had been exposed to COVID-19.

This CDR3 reads CASSLRDRGTGELFF. The CDR3 nucleotides read TGTGCCAGCAGCCTCCGGGACAGGGGGACCGGGGAGCTGTTTTTT. V gene TRBV3-1 (or the pseudogene TRBV3-2) combines with J gene TRBJ2-2, with 11 bases identical to TRBD1. The CDR3 has 15 amino acids. The J segment lost 5 bases and the V segment lost 4 bases, leaving 3 bases of the junction unmatched. Germline CDR1 reads LGHDT; CDR2 reads YNNKEL (reference sequence).

Relative to its sample, this clone is medium-sized (0.01 to 0.1%). The rearrangement links TRBV5-1 to TRBJ1-3; 11 bases are a match to TRBD1. Germline-derived CDR1 and CDR2 are SGHRS and YFSETQ. The CDR3 extends over 15 amino acids. V was pared by 4 bases and J by 4 bases, with 4 bases of the junction left unmatched. CDR3 sequence (DNA): TGCGCCAGCAGCGCTGGGACAGGGGGAGGAAACACCATATATTTT. Its translation is CASSAGTGGGNTIYF.

This clone was counted once. This chain joins TRBV19 and TRBJ2-5; maybe TRBD2 (6 bases). Germline loops: CDR1 LNHDA, CDR2 SQIVND (reference sequence). CDR3 length: 15 amino acids. With 5 bases removed from V and 8 bases from J, the gap between germline ends came to 21 bases. The chain's CDR3 is CASSGTGLGDETQYF. The DNA for the CDR3 is TGTGCCAGTAGTGGGACGGGACTGGGGGATGAAACCCAGTACTTC.

This rearrangement joins TRBV7-2 to TRBJ2-3, with 14 bases fitting TRBD2. There are 18 residues in the CDR3. CDR1 and CDR2 (germline): SGHTA, FQGNSA. V lost 4 bases to trimming and J lost 6 bases; unmatched junction nucleotides: 12. The CDR3 bases are TGTGCCAGCAGCTCCCACATCAGACTAGCGGGGGGGGCGGATACGCAGTATTTT. Protein product: CASSSHIRLAGGADTQYF.

This sequence joins TRBV5-1 and TRBJ2-7; 11 bases match TRBD2. V lost 4 bases, J lost 0 bases, and 9 bases stayed unmatched. CDR1 and CDR2 from the germline V gene are SGHRS and YFSETQ. This CDR3 is built from 17 residues. The CDR3 DNA reads TGCGCCAGCAGCACGGGACTAGCGGCGTTTAGCTCCTACGAGCAGTACTTC. Translation: CASSTGLAAFSSYEQYF.

The rearrangement links TRBV19 to TRBJ1-2; 8 bases are a match to TRBD1. Germline trimming cut 5 bases from V and 0 bases from J; bases unmatched to any gene: 11. From germline, CDR1 is LNHDA and CDR2 SQIVND (reference sequence). The CDR3 length is 17 residues. The CDR3 loop is CASSPPTGDISNYGYTF. DNA of the CDR3: TGTGCCAGTAGTCCGCCGACAGGGGACATATCTAACTATGGCTACACCTTC.

The V call is TRBV11-2, the J call TRBJ2-2, with 10 bases that match TRBD2. This CDR3 is 16 amino acids long. Germline-derived CDR1 and CDR2 are SGHAT and FQNNGV. V dropped 5 bases and J dropped 4; count of bases not matched to a gene: 7. The CDR3 loop reads CASSPRAGGGTGELFF. CDR3 nucleotide sequence: TGTGCCAGCAGCCCGAGAGCGGGGGGGGGCACCGGGGAGCTGTTTTTT.

The V call is TRBV29-1, the J call TRBJ2-1; tentative D call: TRBD2 (6 bases). Germline lookup yields CDR1 SQVTM and CDR2 ANQGSEA. The length of the CDR3 is 12 residues. The V end was cut by 2 bases, the J end by 9 bases, with 11 bases between. CDR3: CSVERLASEQFF. The CDR3 DNA sequence: TGCAGCGTTGAAAGGCTAGCGAGTGAGCAGTTCTTC.

The DNA for the CDR3 is TGTGCCAGCAGCTTAACAGCGGGGGGGCCCTCCGAGCAGTACTTC. Amino acid sequence: CASSLTAGGPSEQYF. The rearrangement joins TRBV11-3 to TRBJ2-7, with 10 bases aligning to TRBD2. The CDR3 sequence is 15 residues long. Germline CDR1 SGHNT, CDR2 YENEEA. With V trimmed by 2 bases and J by 6 bases, 7 bases remained unmatched.

Concerning this clone itself: Other nucleotide sequences in the sample specify the same CDR3. The J gene is TRBJ2-3, the V gene TRBV7-2, with D maybe TRBD1 (6 bases). The V and J ends lost 5 bases and 3 bases respectively, with 12 bases between them. Germline CDR1 is SGHTA and CDR2 is FQGNSA. The CDR3 loop spans 14 amino acids. Here the CDR3 reads CASSLGQITDTQYF. As DNA, the CDR3 is TGTGCCAGCAGCCTAGGACAGATAACAGATACGCAGTATTTT.

The chain joins TRBV5-4 to TRBJ1-2; TRBD1 matches 9 bases. V lost 4 bases, J lost 0 bases, and 16 bases stayed unmatched. The CDR3 sequence is 19 residues long. CDR1 is SGHNT and CDR2 is YYREEE in the germline V gene (reference sequence). CDR3 DNA: TGTGCCAGCAGCCCCCCCCGGGACAGGGTAACTTTAGCTAACTATGGCTACACCTTC. Its protein is CASSPPRDRVTLANYGYTF.

The chain combines TRBV7-8 with TRBJ2-3, with TRBD2 identical over 10 bases. The CDR3 is made up of 19 amino acids. The germline CDR1 and CDR2 sequences are SGHVS and FQNEAQ. V was clipped by 4 bases and J by 6 bases; unmatched bases: 19. The CDR3 sequence is CASSSPTPTAAGGRDTQYF. The CDR3 region has the DNA TGTGCCAGCAGCTCACCCACCCCAACGGCAGCGGGGGGGCGGGATACGCAGTATTTT.

The chain uses TRBV13 and TRBJ2-2; the D gene is possibly TRBD1 (5 bases). Trimming shortened V by 5 bases and J by 2 bases, and 6 bases separated the two germline ends. Germline V gives CDR1 PRHDT, CDR2 FYEKMQ (reference sequence). CDR3 length: 13 residues. DNA for the CDR3: TGTGCCAGCAGCCAGGGAAACACCGGGGAGCTGTTTTTT. Translating gives CASSQGNTGELFF.

The rearrangement joins TRBV15 to TRBJ1-2, with 7 nucleotides matching TRBD1. The germline V gene has CDR1 LNHNV and CDR2 YYDKDF (reference sequence). Unmatched junction bases numbered 12, after V lost 4 bases and J lost 4 bases. The CDR3 totals 16 residues. The CDR3 DNA follows: TGTGCCACCAGCACACTAGACAGGGAGGCCCTCTATGGCTACACCTTC. Its protein product is CATSTLDREALYGYTF. The full variable domain, completed using reference TRBV15 and TRBJ1-2, is DAMVIQNPRYQVTQFGKPVTLSCSQTLNHNVMYWYQQKSSQAPKLLFHYYDKDFNNEADTPDNFQSRRPNTSFCFLDIRSPGLGDTAMYLCATSTLDREALYGYTFGSGTRLTVV.

V usage is TRBV20-1 and J usage is TRBJ2-1; 7 bases agree with TRBD2. CDR1 is DFQATT and CDR2 is SNEGSKA in the germline V gene (reference sequence). Trimming removed 8 bases from V and 6 bases from J; junction bases left unmatched: 4. CDR3 length equals 11 residues. In DNA, the CDR3 is TGCAGTCCCTGGGGGGGCAATGAGCAGTTCTTC. Its translation: CSPWGGNEQFF.